The entry below gives a single T cell receptor (beta chain) sequence along with its context. What it binds is not known. The sample is drawn from a study of shared clonotypes between healthy human individuals. Study-wide points: Among donors, clonotype sharing was expected to be affected by sequencing depth.

The V end lost 1 base, the J end lost 6 bases, and 21 bases lay between the germline ends. This CDR3 has 18 amino acids. CDR1 is SEHNR, CDR2 FQNEAQ, per germline (reference sequence). TCRdb keeps only in-frame clones here, not all; method: immunoSEQ multiplex PCR. The repertoire includes under 2.5 million clones, 85% to 95% of them detected once, and about 0.41% sits in the top ten. This chain connects TRBV7-9 to TRBJ2-2; D call uncertain. This TCR came from a man aged 18 to 35 in good health. Some clones in this sample may be carry-over from other donors' samples. Material for sequencing was naive CD4+ T cells from PBMCs. The subset: CD45RA+ positively selected. The DNA of the CDR3 is TGTGCCAGCAGCTTAGGTCACGGACCCCTCTCCACGGCCGGGGAGCTGTTTTTT. Its protein product is CASSLGHGPLSTAGELFF.